A single T cell receptor (beta chain) is shown here with its context. Each CDR3 protein gets one entry after TCRdb re-called the 5' RACE reads with MiXCR. The sample lists hundreds of thousands of distinct CDR3 sequences; around 30% were seen once. These data come from a study of T-cell memory formation after mild COVID-19. V lost 3 bases to trimming and J lost 1 base, with 6 bases between them. This CDR3 comprises 12 residues. Germline V gene data show CDR1 as DFQATT and CDR2 as SNEGSKA (reference sequence). The chain is built from TRBV20-1 and TRBJ1-1; D remains ambiguous. Sequencing used PBMCs or a T cell subset sorted from them (not recorded which). This clonotype was obtained from an adult woman who had mild COVID-19 (a few samples of this study predate the infection). Cell type and time point are not known. CDR3 sequence (DNA): TGCAGTGCTAGGGCAGGGAACACTGAAGCTTTCTTT. This gives the protein CSARAGNTEAFF.